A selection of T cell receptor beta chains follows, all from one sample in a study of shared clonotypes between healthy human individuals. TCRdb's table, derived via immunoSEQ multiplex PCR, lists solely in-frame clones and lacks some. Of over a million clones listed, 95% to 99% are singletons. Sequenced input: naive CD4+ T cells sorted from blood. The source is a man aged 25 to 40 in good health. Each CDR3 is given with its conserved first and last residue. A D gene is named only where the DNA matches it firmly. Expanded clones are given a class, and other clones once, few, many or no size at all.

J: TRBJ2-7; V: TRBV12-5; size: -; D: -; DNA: TGTGCTAGTGGTTTGGTACAAGGTTGTAGGTACGAGCAGTACTTC; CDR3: CASGLVQGCRYEQYF
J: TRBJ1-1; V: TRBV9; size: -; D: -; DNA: TGTGCCAGCGTCCAGGGGAGGAACACTGAAGCTTTCTTT; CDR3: CASVQGRNTEAFF
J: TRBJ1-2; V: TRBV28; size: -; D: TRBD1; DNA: TGTGCCAGCAGCCTGCAGGGGGCCGGTGGCTACACCTTC; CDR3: CASSLQGAGGYTF
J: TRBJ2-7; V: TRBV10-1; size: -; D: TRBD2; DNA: TGCGCCAGCAGCATAGAAAGGACTAGCAGAACCTACGAGCAGTACTTC; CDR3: CASSIERTSRTYEQYF
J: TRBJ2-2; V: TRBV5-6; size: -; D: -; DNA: TGTGCCAGCAACCCAGGCGCCGTAAGGGGACACACGAACACCGGGGAGCTGTTTTTT; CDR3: CASNPGAVRGHTNTGELFF
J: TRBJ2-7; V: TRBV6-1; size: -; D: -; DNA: TGTGCCAGCAGTACCCGGCTAGCCTACGAGCAGTACTTC; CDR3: CASSTRLAYEQYF
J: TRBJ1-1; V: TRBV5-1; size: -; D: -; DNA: TGCGCCAGCAGCTCGGACACTTTGAACACTGAAGCTTTCTTT; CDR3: CASSSDTLNTEAFF
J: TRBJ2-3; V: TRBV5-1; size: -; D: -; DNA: TGCGCCAGCAGCTTAAGACCTGAGATGGGCACAGATACGCAGTATTTT; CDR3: CASSLRPEMGTDTQYF
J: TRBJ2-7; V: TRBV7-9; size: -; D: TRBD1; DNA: TGTGCCAGCAGCCCCCGGACAGGGTTGACCTACGAGCAGTACTTC; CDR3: CASSPRTGLTYEQYF
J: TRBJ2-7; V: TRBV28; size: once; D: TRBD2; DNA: TGTGCCAGCAGTGTGACTAGCGGGGGTCCCTACGAGCAGTACTTC; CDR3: CASSVTSGGPYEQYF
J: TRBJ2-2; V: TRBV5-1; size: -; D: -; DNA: TGCGCCAGCAGCTTGATGTTCAAGGGAAGCACCGGGGAGCTGTTTTTT; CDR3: CASSLMFKGSTGELFF
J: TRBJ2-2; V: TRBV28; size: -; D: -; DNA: TGTGCCAGCAGTTTCGTGTTCGGTCGGGAGCTGTTTTTT; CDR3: CASSFVFGRELFF
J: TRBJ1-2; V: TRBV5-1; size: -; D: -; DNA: TGCGCCAGCAGCTTGGATAGGGTCGGAGGCTACACCTTC; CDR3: CASSLDRVGGYTF
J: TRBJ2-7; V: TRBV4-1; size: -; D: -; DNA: TGCGCCAGCAGCCAAGTTCTGGCGACGGTATCGCCCTACGAGCAGTACTTC; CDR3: CASSQVLATVSPYEQYF
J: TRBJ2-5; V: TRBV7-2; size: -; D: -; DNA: TGTGCCAGCAGCCCGAAAGAGACCCAGTACTTC; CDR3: CASSPKETQYF
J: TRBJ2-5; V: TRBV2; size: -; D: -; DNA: TGTGCCAGCACCATCGGGAGAAACCAAGAGACCCAGTACTTC; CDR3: CASTIGRNQETQYF
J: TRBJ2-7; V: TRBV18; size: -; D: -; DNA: TGTGCCAGCTCACCCGGTGGAGGGGGATCCTACGAGCAGTACTTC; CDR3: CASSPGGGGSYEQYF
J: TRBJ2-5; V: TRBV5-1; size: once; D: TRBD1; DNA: TGCGCCAGCAGCTTTTTCCCGACAGGGGTTGGGGAGACCCAGTACTTC; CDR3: CASSFFPTGVGETQYF
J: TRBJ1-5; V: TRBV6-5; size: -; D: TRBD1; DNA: TGTGCCAGCAGAGTTTACAGGGGTAGCCAGCCCCAGCATTTT; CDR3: CASRVYRGSQPQHF
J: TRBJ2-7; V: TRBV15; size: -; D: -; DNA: TGTGCCACCAGCTCCGGAAACAGTATCTACGAGCAGTACTTC; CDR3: CATSSGNSIYEQYF
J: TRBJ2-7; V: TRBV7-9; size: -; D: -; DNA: TGTGCCAGCAGCTTCCTTGGGGGGAGGAGCTCCTACGAGCAGTACTTC; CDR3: CASSFLGGRSSYEQYF
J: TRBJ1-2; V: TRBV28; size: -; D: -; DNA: TGTGCCAGCAGTTTAGGGGTCAACTATGGCTACACCTTC; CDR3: CASSLGVNYGYTF
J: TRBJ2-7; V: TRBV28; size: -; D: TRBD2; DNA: TGTGCCAGCAGTGGGACTAGGGGGAGCGGGTTCTACGAGCAGTACTTC; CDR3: CASSGTRGSGFYEQYF
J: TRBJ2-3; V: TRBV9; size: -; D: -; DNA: TGTGCCAGCAGCGTAGCTCCCCGTCGACTCACAGATACGCAGTATTTT; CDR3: CASSVAPRRLTDTQYF
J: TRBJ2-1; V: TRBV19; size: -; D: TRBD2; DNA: TGTGCCAGTAGTATAGCGGTAGCGGGGTACAATGAGCAGTTCTTC; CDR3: CASSIAVAGYNEQFF
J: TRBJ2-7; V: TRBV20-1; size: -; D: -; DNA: TGCAGTGCAGAATCCTACGAGCAGTACTTC; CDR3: CSAESYEQYF
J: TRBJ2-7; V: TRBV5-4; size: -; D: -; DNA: TGTGCCAGCAGCCAGGGAAGCCACAGGGCGGGCTCCTACGAGCAGTACTTC; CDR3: CASSQGSHRAGSYEQYF
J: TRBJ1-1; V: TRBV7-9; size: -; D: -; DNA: TGTGCCAGCAGCATCCAATCAGGGGCAGAAGCTTTCTTT; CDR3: CASSIQSGAEAFF
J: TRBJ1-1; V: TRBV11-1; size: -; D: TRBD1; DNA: TGTGCCAGCAGCCCAGACAGGGGAGCTTTCTTT; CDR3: CASSPDRGAFF
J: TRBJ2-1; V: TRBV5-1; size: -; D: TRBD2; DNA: TGCGCCAGCAGCTTGGATACGAGGCTAGCGGGAGTCCATGAGCAGTTCTTC; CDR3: CASSLDTRLAGVHEQFF
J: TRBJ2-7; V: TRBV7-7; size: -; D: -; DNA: TGTGCTAGCAGCCGGACATCGAGCTCCTACGAGCAGTACTTC; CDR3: CASSRTSSSYEQYF
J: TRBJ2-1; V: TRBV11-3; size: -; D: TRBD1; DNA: TGTGCCAGCAGCTTGCGGGACAGGGATAGAAATGAGCAGTTCTTC; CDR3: CASSLRDRDRNEQFF
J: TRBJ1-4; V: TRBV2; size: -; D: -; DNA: TGTGCCAGCAGTGATGGGGGGCTCGTCGAAAAACTGTTTTTT; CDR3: CASSDGGLVEKLFF
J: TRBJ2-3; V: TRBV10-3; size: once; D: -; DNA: TGTGCCATCAGTGTCCCTTATCTGCCGGGGGGCGTCGTATCAGATACGCAGTATTTT; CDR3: CAISVPYLPGGVVSDTQYF
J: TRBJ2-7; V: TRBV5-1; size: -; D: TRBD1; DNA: TGCGCCAGCAGACGGGACAGCCGGAGTTTTGGCGAGCAGTACTTC; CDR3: CASRRDSRSFGEQYF
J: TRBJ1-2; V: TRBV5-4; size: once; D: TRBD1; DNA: TGTGCCAGCTCAGGATCAGGGGGATGGTTGCGTGGCTACACCTTC; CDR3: CASSGSGGWLRGYTF
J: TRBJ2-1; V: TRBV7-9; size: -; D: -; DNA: TGTGCCAGCAGCCAGTTGGGATATGAGCAGTTCTTC; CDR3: CASSQLGYEQFF
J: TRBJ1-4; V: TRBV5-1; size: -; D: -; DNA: TGCGCCAGCAGCCCCGGATCCGAGGGGACTAATGAAAAACTGTTTTTT; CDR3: CASSPGSEGTNEKLFF
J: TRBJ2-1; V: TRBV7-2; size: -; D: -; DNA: TGTGCCAGCACCATAGCTACAGGGTCGAATGAGCAGTTCTTC; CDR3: CASTIATGSNEQFF
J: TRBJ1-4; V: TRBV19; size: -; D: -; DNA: TGTGCCAGTAGTATAAGGGCCGGGCCAGGCCCTACTGAAAAACTGTTTTTT; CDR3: CASSIRAGPGPTEKLFF
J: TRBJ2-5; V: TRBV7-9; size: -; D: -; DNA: TGTGCCAGCAGCCAGGGAGTGGTGGAGACCCAGTACTTC; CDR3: CASSQGVVETQYF
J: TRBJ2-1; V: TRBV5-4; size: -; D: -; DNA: TGTGCCAGCAGCTTGCGACGGGGGGCCTCCTACAATGAGCAGTTCTTC; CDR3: CASSLRRGASYNEQFF
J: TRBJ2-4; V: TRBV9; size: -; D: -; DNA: TGTGCCAGCAGCGTAGAGGTTAGTTCAGGCATTCAGTACTTC; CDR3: CASSVEVSSGIQYF
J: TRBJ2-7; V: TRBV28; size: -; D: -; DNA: TGTGCCAGCAGTCCCCCTATATACGAGCAGTACTTC; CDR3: CASSPPIYEQYF
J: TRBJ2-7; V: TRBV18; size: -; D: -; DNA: TGTGCCAGCTCCGGGACGCCTCCCTACGAGCAGTACTTC; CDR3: CASSGTPPYEQYF
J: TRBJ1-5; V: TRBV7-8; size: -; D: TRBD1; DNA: TGTGCCAGCAGCCAGGGGGCTCGGGAGCCCCAGCATTTT; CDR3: CASSQGAREPQHF
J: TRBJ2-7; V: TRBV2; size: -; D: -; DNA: TGTGCCAGCAGAACCGACAGACACGAGCAGTACTTC; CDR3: CASRTDRHEQYF
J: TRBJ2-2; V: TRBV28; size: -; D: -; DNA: TGTGCCAGCAGTTTAAGGTTTTGGGGCACCGGGGAGCTGTTTTTT; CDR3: CASSLRFWGTGELFF